The present entry profiles one TCR beta chain with its context. The sample originates from a study of blood T cell repertoires in COVID-19. Study summary: Material from acute and convalescent COVID-19 was sourced from the United States, Italy and Spain. In each case, the material was cDNA or gDNA derived from T cells, B-cell-depleted T cells, or PBMCs.

Authors' methods: Estimation of nucleated cell counts was performed using reference gene primer amplification. Data came from immunoSEQ multiplex PCR; TCRdb stores just in-frame clones and leaves some out. That table supplies the V and J calls and clone size; D and trimming were determined from the DNA. The sample shows about 49,000 clones, around 85% of them seen only once. The clonotype originates from a human donor in a cohort sampled during active COVID-19. The sequenced material came from peripheral blood.

The CDR3 sequence: CASSLAGPGYYGYTF. As DNA, the CDR3 is TGTGCCAGCAGCTTAGCCGGACCGGGATACTATGGCTACACCTTC. J is TRBJ1-2 and V is TRBV7-8; D gene ambiguous. Germline values: CDR1 SGHVS, CDR2 FQNEAQ. The V and J ends lost 0 bases and 3 bases respectively, with 11 bases between them. The CDR3 runs 15 residues. Supplemented by reference TRBV7-8 and TRBJ1-2, the full variable domain reads GAGVSQSPRYKVAKRGQDVALRCDPISGHVSLFWYQQALGQGPEFLTYFQNEAQLDKSGLPSDRFFAERPEGSVSTLKIQRTQQEDSAVYLCASSLAGPGYYGYTFGSGTRLTVV.